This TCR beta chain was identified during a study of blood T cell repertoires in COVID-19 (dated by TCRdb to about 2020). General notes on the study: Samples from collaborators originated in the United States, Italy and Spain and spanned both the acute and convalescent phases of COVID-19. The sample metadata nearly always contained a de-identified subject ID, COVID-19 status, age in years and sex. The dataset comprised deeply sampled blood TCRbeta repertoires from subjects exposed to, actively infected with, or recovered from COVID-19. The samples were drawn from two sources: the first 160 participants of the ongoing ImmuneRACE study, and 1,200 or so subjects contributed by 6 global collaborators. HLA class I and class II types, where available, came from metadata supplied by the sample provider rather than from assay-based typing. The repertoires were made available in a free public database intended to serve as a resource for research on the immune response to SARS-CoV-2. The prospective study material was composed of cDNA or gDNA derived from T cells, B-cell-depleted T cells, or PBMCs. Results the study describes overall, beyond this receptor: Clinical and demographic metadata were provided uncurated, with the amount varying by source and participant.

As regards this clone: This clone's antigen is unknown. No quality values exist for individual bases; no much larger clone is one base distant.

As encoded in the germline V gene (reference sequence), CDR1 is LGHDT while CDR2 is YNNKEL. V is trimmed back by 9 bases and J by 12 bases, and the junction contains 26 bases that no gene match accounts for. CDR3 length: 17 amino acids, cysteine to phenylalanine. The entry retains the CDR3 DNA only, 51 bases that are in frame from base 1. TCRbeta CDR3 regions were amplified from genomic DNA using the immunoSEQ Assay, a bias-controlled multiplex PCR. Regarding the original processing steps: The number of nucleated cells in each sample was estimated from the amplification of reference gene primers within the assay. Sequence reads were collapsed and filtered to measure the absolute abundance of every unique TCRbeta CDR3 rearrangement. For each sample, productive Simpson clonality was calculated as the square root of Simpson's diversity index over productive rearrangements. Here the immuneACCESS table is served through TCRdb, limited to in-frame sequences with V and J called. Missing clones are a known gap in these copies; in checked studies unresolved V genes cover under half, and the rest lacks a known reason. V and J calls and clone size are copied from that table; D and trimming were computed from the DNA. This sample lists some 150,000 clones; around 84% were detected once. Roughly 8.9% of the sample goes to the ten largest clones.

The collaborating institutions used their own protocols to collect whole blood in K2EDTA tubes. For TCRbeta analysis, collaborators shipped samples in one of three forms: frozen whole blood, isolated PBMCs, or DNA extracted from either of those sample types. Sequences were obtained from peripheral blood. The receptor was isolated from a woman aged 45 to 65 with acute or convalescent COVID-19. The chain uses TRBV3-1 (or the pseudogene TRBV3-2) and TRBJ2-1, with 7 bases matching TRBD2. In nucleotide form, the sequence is TGTGCCAGGGTCGCCCTGCGGTTAGCACTAGCGAAGGCCGGGCAGTTCTTC. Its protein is CARVALRLALAKAGQFF.